A single sample is the source of the 26 T cell receptor beta chains below, sequenced in a study of regulatory dendritic cells for organ transplantation. CFSE-labeled sorted T cells met regulatory or mature dendritic cells for four to five days. Their target antigens are unknown. Data came from immunoSEQ multiplex PCR; TCRdb stores just in-frame clones and leaves some out. The sample lists 15,000 to 20,000 clones, less than 80% occurring once. Sample: memory CD4+ T cells from blood cultured with regulatory dendritic cells. Subset: CD45RO+ memory T cells. The receptors here all came from a human donor in good health.

V is TRBV7-2 and J is TRBJ2-7; TRBD1 matches 8 bases. The germline V gene has CDR1 SGHTA and CDR2 FQGNSA. The CDR3 is 14 amino acids. The V gene end was trimmed by 3 bases and the J gene end by 5 bases; junction bases not matched to a gene: 6. The CDR3 DNA reads as TGTGCCAGCAGCTTCCGTGGACAGGGTGACGAGCAGTACTTC. It encodes CASSFRGQGDEQYF.

The genes are TRBV19 and TRBJ1-3; no clear D gene. V lost 1 base to trimming and J lost 0 bases, with 13 bases between them. The CDR3 contains 17 residues. Germline loops: CDR1 LNHDA, CDR2 SQIVND (reference sequence). CDR3 in DNA: TGTGCCAGTAGTATAGTCACGGCAGACCCCTCTGGAAACACCATATATTTT. Translating it yields CASSIVTADPSGNTIYF.

The chain links TRBV25-1 to TRBJ1-1, with unresolved D. The CDR3 contains 11 residues. Trimming removed 3 bases at V and 2 bases at J, with 1 base between. Germline CDR1 MGHDK, CDR2 SYGVNS. The CDR3 bases are TGTGCCAGCAGTGACAACACTGAAGCTTTCTTT. Residues: CASSDNTEAFF.

The chain links TRBV9 to TRBJ2-1; the D is unclear. CDR3 length equals 15 residues. V was clipped by 4 bases and J by 1 base, with 12 bases between them. Per germline, CDR1 SGDLS and CDR2 YYNGEE. This CDR3 reads CASSTRPGSYNEQFF. CDR3 nucleotides: TGTGCCAGCAGCACCCGACCCGGTTCCTACAATGAGCAGTTCTTC. Drawing the rest from reference TRBV9 and TRBJ2-1, the complete variable domain is DSGVTQTPKHLITATGQRVTLRCSPRSGDLSVYWYQQSLDQGLQFLIQYYNGEERAKGNILERFSAQQFPDLHSELNLSSLELGDSALYFCASSTRPGSYNEQFFGPGTRLTVL.

The count of this clone is one. The sample contains more than one DNA sequence encoding this CDR3. DNA for the CDR3: TGTGCCAGCAGTCAACAGACTAGCAATCAGCCCCAGCATTTT. Protein: CASSQQTSNQPQHF. The chain employs TRBV2 and TRBJ1-5; D is uncertain. This CDR3 has 14 amino acids. Germline CDR1 SNHLY, CDR2 FYNNEI. Trimming shortened V by 5 bases and J by 0 bases, and 8 bases separated the two germline ends.

The sample holds a few counts of this clone. The rearrangement uses TRBV10-2 and TRBJ1-1, with a possible D match to TRBD1 (5 bases). The germline V gene has CDR1 WSHSY and CDR2 SAAADI. Trimming shortened V by 7 bases and J by 0 bases, and 9 bases separated the two germline ends. The CDR3 runs to 13 residues. CDR3 sequence reads: CASKRGMNTEAFF. The CDR3 nucleotides are TGCGCCAGCAAAAGGGGAATGAACACTGAAGCTTTCTTT.

The gene calls are TRBV4-2 and TRBJ1-5, with D maybe TRBD1 (5 bases). CDR3 size: 16 residues. Germline CDR1 is LGHNA and CDR2 is YNFKEQ. With 0 bases removed from V and 5 bases from J, the gap between germline ends came to 14 bases. CDR3 amino acids: CASSQDASEGYQPQHF. CDR3 nucleotide sequence: TGTGCCAGCAGCCAAGATGCGTCTGAGGGGTATCAGCCCCAGCATTTT.

The chain carries TRBV27 and TRBJ1-1, with 8 bases that match TRBD1. CDR1 and CDR2 from the germline V gene are MNHEY and SMNVEV (reference sequence). J lost 6 bases, V lost 2 bases, and 8 bases had no gene match. The CDR3 has 15 amino acids. For the CDR3, the DNA is TGTGCCAGCAGTTTAGACGACAGGGGCAGTGCTGAAGCTTTCTTT. Amino acid sequence: CASSLDDRGSAEAFF.

This clone was found once. This chain uses TRBV23-1 with TRBJ2-1; D is perhaps TRBD1 (5 bases). TRBV23-1 counts as an open reading frame of uncertain function. Deletions cut 11 bases from V and 10 bases from J, with 12 bases between. This CDR3 has 10 residues. The CDR3, as DNA: TGCGCCTGTTTTAAGGGGGAGCAGTTCTTC. Its protein is CACFKGEQFF.

The chain joins TRBV15 to TRBJ2-1; no clear D gene. The germline V gene has CDR1 LNHNV and CDR2 YYDKDF (reference sequence). Trimming took off 1 base at V and 8 bases at J, with 12 bases between the two ends. There are 14 residues in the CDR3. CDR3 sequence: CATSRGLSSDEQFF. Written as DNA, the CDR3 is TGTGCCACCAGCAGAGGCCTTTCTTCGGATGAGCAGTTCTTC.

This rearrangement joins TRBV6-1 to TRBJ1-5; no clear D. The germline V gene encodes CDR1 MNHNS and CDR2 SASEGT. The CDR3 is made up of 15 amino acids. Trimming shortened V by 4 bases and J by 0 bases, and 10 bases separated the two germline ends. CDR3 nucleotides: TGTGCCAGCAGTGCAGCGGGATTTAGCAATCAGCCCCAGCATTTT. This encodes CASSAAGFSNQPQHF.

The gene calls are TRBV19 and TRBJ2-2; 7 bases align to TRBD2. The junction had 7 bases not matched to a gene; V was cut back by 10 bases and J by 5 bases. The CDR3 is 13 amino acids. Looked up from germline, CDR1 is LNHDA and CDR2 is SQIVND (reference sequence). The CDR3 here is CATRLAGTGELFF. As DNA, the CDR3 is TGTGCCACTCGACTAGCCGGAACCGGGGAGCTGTTTTTT.

The chain carries TRBV7-2 and TRBJ2-5; 9 bases fit TRBD2. The CDR3 length is 14 residues. Germline lookup yields CDR1 SGHTA and CDR2 FQGNSA. V dropped 5 bases and J dropped 1; count of bases not matched to a gene: 2. CDR3 residues: CASSPSGIQETQYF. DNA for the CDR3: TGTGCCAGCAGCCCTAGCGGGATCCAAGAGACCCAGTACTTC.

This clone was picked up a small number of times. The chain carries TRBV7-2 and TRBJ2-7, with D hard to call. Germline V gene lookup returns CDR1 SGHTA and CDR2 FQGNSA. This CDR3 spans 14 amino acids. Trimming pared 5 bases from V and 6 bases from J, leaving 17 bases between. The CDR3 sequence: CASSRSRPSGEQYF. The DNA of the CDR3 is TGTGCCAGCAGCCGGTCGAGACCATCAGGCGAGCAGTACTTC. Full variable domain (remainder filled in from reference TRBV7-2 and TRBJ2-7): GAGVSQSPSNKVTEKGKDVELRCDPISGHTALYWYRQSLGQGLEFLIYFQGNSAPDKSGLPSDRFSAERTGGSVSTLTIQRTQQEDSAVYLCASSRSRPSGEQYFGPGTRLTVT.

Turning to this clone: The same CDR3 arises from other DNA sequences in this sample as well. The chain is built from TRBV11-3 and TRBJ2-1, with TRBD1 as a possible D gene (5 bases). Germline CDR1 reads SGHNT; CDR2 reads YENEEA. V was cut by 1 base and J by 6 bases, with 10 bases left in between. CDR3 length: 14 residues. In nucleotides, the CDR3 is TGTGCCAGCAGCTTAGGGGCAGGGCCCAATGAGCAGTTCTTC. Translating it yields CASSLGAGPNEQFF.

V usage is TRBV9 and J usage is TRBJ1-1; possibly TRBD1 for D (5 bases). V was cut by 1 base and J by 1 base, with 11 bases left in between. This CDR3 comprises 15 residues. Per the germline V gene, CDR1 is SGDLS and CDR2 is YYNGEE. The CDR3 region has the DNA TGTGCCAGCAGCGTAAGGGGCACTGGGAACACTGAAGCTTTCTTT. It specifies CASSVRGTGNTEAFF.

The CDR3 is CASSYRGQGVGGYTF. In DNA, the CDR3 is TGTGCCAGCAGTTACCGAGGCCAGGGGGTCGGTGGCTACACCTTC. This rearrangement joins TRBV6-5 to TRBJ1-2; 7 bases align to TRBD1. Germline trimming cut 2 bases from V and 7 bases from J; bases unmatched to any gene: 10. This CDR3 is built from 15 residues. Germline CDR1 MNHEY, CDR2 SVGAGI.

This sequence joins TRBV18 and TRBJ2-3; D is undetermined. Trimming cost V 4 bases and J 2 bases, with 10 bases left between them. Per germline, CDR1 KGHSH and CDR2 LQKENI. This CDR3 comprises 14 residues. The CDR3 sequence is CASSLTSLTDTQYF. The CDR3 DNA reads TGTGCCAGCTCACTCACCTCCCTCACAGATACGCAGTATTTT.

This clone was seen a few times. J is TRBJ1-6 and V is TRBV19; D gene uncertain. V was shortened by 6 bases and J by 5 bases, with 11 bases between the two germline ends. The CDR3 totals 14 residues. From germline, CDR1 is LNHDA and CDR2 SQIVND (reference sequence). CDR3 coding DNA: TGTGCCAGTAGACCAACAGATAATAATTCACCCCTCCACTTT. Protein sequence: CASRPTDNNSPLHF.

This sequence joins TRBV27 and TRBJ1-6; 7 bases fit TRBD1. There are 21 residues in the CDR3. CDR1 and CDR2 (germline): MNHEY, SMNVEV (reference sequence). With V trimmed by 1 base and J by 0 bases, 15 bases remained unmatched. The CDR3 is CASSLWGRTAGQTSYNSPLHF. In nucleotides, the CDR3 is TGTGCCAGCAGTTTATGGGGGCGGACCGCGGGACAGACCTCCTATAATTCACCCCTCCACTTT.

This chain joins TRBV2 and TRBJ2-7; D might be TRBD2 (6 bases). CDR1 and CDR2 (germline): SNHLY, FYNNEI. The V end was cut by 6 bases, the J end by 3 bases, with 15 bases between. This CDR3 contains 14 residues. DNA of the CDR3: TGTGCCAGCAGCGCCGGGAGCCTAAACTACGAGCAGTACTTC. This codes for CASSAGSLNYEQYF.

This chain links TRBV30 with TRBJ1-4; D gene unclear. The CDR3 runs 14 residues. Germline V gene sequence: CDR1 GTSNPN, CDR2 SVGIG (reference sequence). V lost 1 base and J 2 bases, leaving 8 bases between the germline ends. CDR3 protein: CAWSATWTNEKLFF. In DNA form, the CDR3 reads TGTGCCTGGAGTGCGACTTGGACTAATGAAAAACTGTTTTTT.

The chain employs TRBV4-2 and TRBJ2-3, with D maybe TRBD2 (6 bases). Between the trimmed V and J ends, which lost 6 bases and 10 bases, there was a span of 14 bases. The CDR3 runs 12 residues. CDR1 and CDR2 from the germline V gene are LGHNA and YNFKEQ. The CDR3 reads CASSRGEESQYF. In DNA form, the CDR3 reads TGTGCCAGCAGTCGAGGGGAGGAATCGCAGTATTTT.

The V and J genes are TRBV7-2 and TRBJ2-5; D unresolved. V shed 1 base and J shed 1 base, with 4 bases lying between them. Germline V gene data show CDR1 as SGHTA and CDR2 as FQGNSA. This CDR3 contains 13 residues. The CDR3 loop is CASSLGGQETQYF. CDR3 DNA: TGTGCCAGCAGCTTAGGGGGCCAAGAGACCCAGTACTTC.

The rearrangement joins TRBV27 to TRBJ1-2; 7 bases map to TRBD1. This CDR3 contains 14 residues. The V segment lost 5 bases and the J segment 5 bases; nucleotides outside the gene matches: 8. Germline V lookup: CDR1 MNHEY, CDR2 SMNVEV (reference sequence). The CDR3 coding sequence is TGTGCCAGCAGTAGAGCGGGGACAGATTATGGCTACACCTTC. This gives the protein CASSRAGTDYGYTF.

The chain couples TRBV6-6 to TRBJ2-7, with 14 bases fitting TRBD2. Losses at the gene ends were 5 bases for V and 6 bases for J; bases not matched to a gene: 3. The CDR3 has 14 amino acids. Germline CDR1 MNHNY, CDR2 SVGAGI (reference sequence). For the CDR3, the DNA is TGTGCCAGCAGTGTCGGGACTAGCGGGAGCGAGCAGTACTTC. Its translation is CASSVGTSGSEQYF.